The entry that follows covers one T cell receptor beta chain sequence. Its antigen is currently not known. No quality values exist for individual bases; no much larger clone is one base distant. TCR CDR3 regions were amplified from genomic DNA by multiplex PCR using the deep immunoSEQ assay. For each cell subset, the extracted genomic DNA was distributed evenly across all wells of several immunoSEQ 96-well plates, and each plate served as one replicate. For sorted subsets, about 200 ng genomic DNA, equal to tens of thousands of T cell genomes, was loaded into each replicate PCR. Purified libraries were measured with a Qubit 3.0 fluorometer, size-checked on a Bioanalyzer 2100, and measured again with the KAPA Library Quantification kit. A separate single-read 150-cycle Illumina NextSeq 550 flow cell was used to sequence each immunoSEQ 96-well plate. As for how the authors treated the data: The immunoSEQ output contained only junctional sequences without quality scores, so filtering could not match that applied to full-length reads. To assign V/J genes and CDR3, sequences were annotated using PyIR, a Python wrapper for IgBLAST v1.9, with IMGT germline references. Reads were removed for weak V/J assignments (E-value above 1e-6), missing CDR3, stop codons, out-of-frame junctions, or ambiguous translated residues. V3J clonotypes were defined as sequences sharing the same inferred V gene, J gene, and CDR3 amino acid sequence. Percentage overlap between repertoires was calculated by dividing the number of shared unique clonotypes by the size of the smaller repertoire. Three approaches were used to assess repertoire richness: RTK rarefaction, the Chao1 estimator, and Recon v2.1 estimates of unobserved clonotypes. Generation probabilities for all TCRbeta clonotypes obtained by the gDNA method from four donors were computed using OLGA. What TCRdb holds here is the immuneACCESS table cut down to in-frame rearrangements. Part of the clones is not present; checked against another copy, under half of the missing clones reflect an unresolved V gene, and the others are unexplained. The V and J calls and clone size are taken from that table; D and trimming were inferred from the DNA. Recorded for this sample are more than 2 million clones; over 85% of them occurred a single time. The ten most abundant clones make up roughly 1.7% of the sample.

This specimen belongs to a study of shared clonotypes between healthy human individuals (dated by TCRdb to 2020 to 2021). For context, the study as a whole: The cohort included a few men and a couple of women between 18 and 49 years of age. For each donor, CD4 naive and CD4 memory were each run on three plates, CD8 naive on two plates, and CD8 memory on one plate. To estimate repertoire size and how much clonotype sharing occurs between individuals, the study deeply sequenced the blood TCR repertoires of several healthy adults. Libraries were prepared and TCR repertoires were sequenced by different laboratories using diverse techniques, in order to increase sequencing depth and limit assay-specific biases. Per donor, leukapheresis produced somewhere between about 0.94 and 8.9 billion PBMCs. General study outcomes and caveats: When a handful of donors were compared, the shared fraction of clonotypes was about 5.5% for naive CD4, less than 4% for naive CD8, 2% to 2.5% for memory CD4, and 0.4% for memory CD8. Naive subsets generally had larger estimated clonotype richness than memory subsets did. Pairwise subsampling indicated that sequencing depth was expected to affect the degree of clonotype sharing among donors. The genetic and exposure-history diversity represented was limited by the small number of donors. Clonotypes shared by all four sorted-subset donors showed higher generation probabilities than non-shared clonotypes. Sampling was restricted to blood, and TCR repertoires in tissues likely differ from the TCR repertoires found in blood. Rarefaction of sorted-subset datasets indicated incomplete sequencing despite the large sequencing depth.

Trimming at the junction amounts to 3 bases on V and 8 bases on J, and the germline ends lie 5 bases apart. The cysteine opens and the phenylalanine closes a CDR3 of 10 amino acids. Only the CDR3 DNA stays, 30 bases, in frame from base 1. The germline V gene encodes CDR1 SQVTM and CDR2 ANQGSEA. CD8 naive samples were obtained by positive selection for CCR7 among CD45RO-negative cells, yielding a CD45RA+CCR7+ population from which TemRA cells were excluded. The donors were healthy, HIV-negative adults with no recently reported acute infections or vaccinations. Only Caucasian adults living in Nashville, Tennessee, USA were represented among the donors. Blood was collected by leukapheresis, and PBMCs were isolated by Ficoll-Histopaque density gradient centrifugation and then cryopreserved in liquid nitrogen vapor phase. Purity and quantity of every magnetically sorted T cell population were checked by analytical flow cytometry. From each sorted fraction, genomic DNA was isolated and quantified by UV absorbance on a Nanodrop 2000c.

Source material: naive CD8+ T cells from PBMCs. Sample cell subset or site, as interpreted from the label and publication: CD45RA+CCR7+. Recombination linked TRBV29-1 to TRBJ2-1; the D gene is not confidently resolved. The receptor was derived from a man younger than 35 in good health. Some clones in this sample may be carry-over from other donors' samples. CDR3 loop: CSVDRYEQFF. The DNA sequence is given as TGCAGCGTTGACAGATATGAGCAGTTCTTC.